This entry features one T cell receptor beta chain sequence. What it binds is unknown. This specimen comes from a study of vaccination effects on CD4 cells after COVID-19. J was trimmed by 5 bases and V by 3 bases; bases with no gene match: 18. CDR3 length: 19 amino acids. Germline-derived CDR1 and CDR2 are KGHSH and LQKENI. Libraries were prepared by immunoSEQ multiplex PCR; TCRdb keeps only in-frame clonotypes and omits some of them. The table shows around 79,000 clones, with 60% to 85% occurring only once. ViraFEST assay sequencing came after antigen-specific CD4+ T cells were expanded with viral peptide pools. Having been cultured for roughly 11 days, the cells underwent CD4+ T cell isolation. People in the vaccine group had not been infected with SARS-CoV-2 before, and their nucleocapsid antibodies were negative. A half-volume exchange with IL-2 medium occurred on days 3 and 7.

The chain employs TRBV18 and TRBJ1-5; 8 positions agree with TRBD1. This sequence was found in a human donor who received a COVID-19 vaccine. The input for sequencing was CD4+ T cells from PBMCs cultured with SARS-CoV-2 spike peptides, taken before COVID-19 vaccination. The CDR3 spells CASSPPQGQGERLDQPQHF. DNA for the CDR3: TGTGCCAGCTCACCTCCACAAGGACAGGGCGAAAGGCTCGATCAGCCCCAGCATTTT.